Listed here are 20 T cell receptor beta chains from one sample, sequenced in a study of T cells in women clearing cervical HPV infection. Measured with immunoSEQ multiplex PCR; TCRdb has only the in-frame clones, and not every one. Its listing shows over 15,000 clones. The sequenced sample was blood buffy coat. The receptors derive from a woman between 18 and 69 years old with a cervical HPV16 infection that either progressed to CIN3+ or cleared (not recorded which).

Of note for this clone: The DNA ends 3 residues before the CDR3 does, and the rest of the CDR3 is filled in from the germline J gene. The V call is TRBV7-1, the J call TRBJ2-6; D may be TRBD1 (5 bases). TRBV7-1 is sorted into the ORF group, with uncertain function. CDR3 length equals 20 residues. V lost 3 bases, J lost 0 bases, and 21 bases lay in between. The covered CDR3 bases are TGTGCCAGCAGCTCCCCATACAGGACGGTGATCGTCTCTGGGGCCAACGTC. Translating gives CASSSPYRTVIVSGANV. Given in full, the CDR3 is CASSSPYRTVIVSGANVLTF.

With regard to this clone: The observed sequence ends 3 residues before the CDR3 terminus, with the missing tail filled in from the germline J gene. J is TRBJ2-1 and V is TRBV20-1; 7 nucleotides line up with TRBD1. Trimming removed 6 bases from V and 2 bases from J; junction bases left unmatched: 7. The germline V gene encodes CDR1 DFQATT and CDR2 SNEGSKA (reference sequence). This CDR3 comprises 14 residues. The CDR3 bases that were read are TGCAGTGCCATTCCGGGGACAGCCTACAATGAG. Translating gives CSAIPGTAYNE. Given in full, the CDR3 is CSAIPGTAYNEQFF.

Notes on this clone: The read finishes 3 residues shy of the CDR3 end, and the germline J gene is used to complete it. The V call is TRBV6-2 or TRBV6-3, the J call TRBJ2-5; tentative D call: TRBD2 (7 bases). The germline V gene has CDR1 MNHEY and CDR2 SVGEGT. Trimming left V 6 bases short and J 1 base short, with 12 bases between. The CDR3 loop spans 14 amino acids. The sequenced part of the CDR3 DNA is TGTGCCAGCAGCCCTGGGGGGGCCCAAGAGACC. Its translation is CASSPGGAQET. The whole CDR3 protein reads CASSPGGAQETQYF.

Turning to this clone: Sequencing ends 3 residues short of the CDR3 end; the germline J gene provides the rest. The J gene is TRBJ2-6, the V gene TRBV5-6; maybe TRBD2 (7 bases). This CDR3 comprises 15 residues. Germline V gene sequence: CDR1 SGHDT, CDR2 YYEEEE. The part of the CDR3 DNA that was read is TGTGCCAGCAGCTTGGAGGGGAGGGGGAATTCACTC. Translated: CASSLEGRGNSL. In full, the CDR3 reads CASSLEGRGNSLLTF.

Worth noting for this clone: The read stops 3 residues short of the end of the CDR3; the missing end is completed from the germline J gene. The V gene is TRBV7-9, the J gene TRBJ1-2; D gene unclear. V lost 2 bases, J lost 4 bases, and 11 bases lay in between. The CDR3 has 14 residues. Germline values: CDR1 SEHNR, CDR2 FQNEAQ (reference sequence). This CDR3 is CASSLSQEGYGYTF. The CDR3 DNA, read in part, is TGTGCCAGCAGCTTAAGCCAGGAGGGCTATGGC. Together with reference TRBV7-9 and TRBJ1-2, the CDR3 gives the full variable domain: DTGVSQNPRHKITKRGQNVTFRCDPISEHNRLYWYRQTLGQGPEFLTYFQNEAQLEKSRLLSDRFSAERPKGSFSTLEIQRTEQGDSAMYLCASSLSQEGYGYTFGSGTRLTVV.

The sequenced part of the CDR3 DNA is TGTGCCAGCAGCCGTGGAGGACAGGGGTCTGGC. The encoded protein is CASSRGGQGSG. The whole CDR3 reads CASSRGGQGSGYTF. This sequence joins TRBV7-2 and TRBJ1-2; 9 bases line up with TRBD1. The read halts 3 residues ahead of the CDR3 end, with the missing end drawn from the germline J gene. Trimming took 5 bases from V and 7 from J; bases not matched to a gene: 8. The germline gives CDR1 SGHTA, CDR2 FQGNSA. This CDR3 has 14 amino acids.

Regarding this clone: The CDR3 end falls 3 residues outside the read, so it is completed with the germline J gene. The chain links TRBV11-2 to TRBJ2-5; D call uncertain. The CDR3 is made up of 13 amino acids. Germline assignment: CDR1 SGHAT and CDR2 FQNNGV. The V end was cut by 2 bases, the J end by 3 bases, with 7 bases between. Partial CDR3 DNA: TGTGCCAGCAGCTTATTCAGGAAAGAGACC. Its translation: CASSLFRKET. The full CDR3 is CASSLFRKETQYF.

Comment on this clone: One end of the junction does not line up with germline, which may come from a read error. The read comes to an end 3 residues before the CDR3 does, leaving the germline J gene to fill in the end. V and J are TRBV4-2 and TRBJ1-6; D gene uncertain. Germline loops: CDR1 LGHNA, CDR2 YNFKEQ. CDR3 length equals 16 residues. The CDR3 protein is CASSQDLPRLNSPLHF. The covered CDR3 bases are TGCGCCAGCAGCCAAGATCTACCGAGATTGAATTCACCC.

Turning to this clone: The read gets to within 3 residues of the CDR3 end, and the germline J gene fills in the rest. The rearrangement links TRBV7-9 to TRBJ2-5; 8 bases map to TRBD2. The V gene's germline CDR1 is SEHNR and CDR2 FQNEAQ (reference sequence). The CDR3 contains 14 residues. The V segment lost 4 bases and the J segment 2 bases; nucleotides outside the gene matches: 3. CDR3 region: CASSSTGGQETQYF. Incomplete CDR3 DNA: TGTGCCAGCAGCTCAACGGGGGGGCAAGAGACC.

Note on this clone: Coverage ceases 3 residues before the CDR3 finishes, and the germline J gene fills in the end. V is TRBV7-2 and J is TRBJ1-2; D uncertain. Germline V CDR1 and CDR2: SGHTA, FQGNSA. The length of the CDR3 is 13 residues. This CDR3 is CASSYLQPWGYTF. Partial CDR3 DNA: TGTGCCAGCAGCTACCTACAGCCCTGGGGC. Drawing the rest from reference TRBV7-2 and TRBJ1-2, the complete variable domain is GAGVSQSPSNKVTEKGKDVELRCDPISGHTALYWYRQSLGQGLEFLIYFQGNSAPDKSGLPSDRFSAERTGGSVSTLTIQRTQQEDSAVYLCASSYLQPWGYTFGSGTRLTVV.

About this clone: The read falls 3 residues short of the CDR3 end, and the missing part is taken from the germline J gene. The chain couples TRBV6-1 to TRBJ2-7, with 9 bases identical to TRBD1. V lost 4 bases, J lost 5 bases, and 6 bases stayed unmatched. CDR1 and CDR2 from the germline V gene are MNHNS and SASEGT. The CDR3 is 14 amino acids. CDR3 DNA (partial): TGTGCCAGCAGTGGTAGGGACAGGGTCAACGAG. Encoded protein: CASSGRDRVNE. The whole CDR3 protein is CASSGRDRVNEQYF.

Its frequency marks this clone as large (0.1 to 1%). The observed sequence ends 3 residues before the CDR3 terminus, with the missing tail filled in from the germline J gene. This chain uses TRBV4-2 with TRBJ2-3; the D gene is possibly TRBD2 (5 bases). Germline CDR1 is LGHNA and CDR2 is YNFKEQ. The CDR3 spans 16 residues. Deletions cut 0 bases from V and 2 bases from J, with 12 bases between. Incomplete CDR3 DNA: TGTGCCAGCAGCCAAGATTGGAGCGGAAACACAGATACG. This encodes CASSQDWSGNTDT. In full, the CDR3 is CASSQDWSGNTDTQYF.

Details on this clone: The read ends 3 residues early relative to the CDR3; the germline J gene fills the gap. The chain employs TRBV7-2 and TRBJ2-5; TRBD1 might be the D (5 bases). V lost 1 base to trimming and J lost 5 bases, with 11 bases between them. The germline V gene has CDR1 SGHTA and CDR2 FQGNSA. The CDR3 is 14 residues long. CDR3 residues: CASSLVIRVETQYF. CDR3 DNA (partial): TGTGCCAGCAGCTTAGTGATCAGGGTGGAGACC. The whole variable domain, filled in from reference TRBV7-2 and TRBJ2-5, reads GAGVSQSPSNKVTEKGKDVELRCDPISGHTALYWYRQSLGQGLEFLIYFQGNSAPDKSGLPSDRFSAERTGGSVSTLTIQRTQQEDSAVYLCASSLVIRVETQYFGPGTRLLVL.

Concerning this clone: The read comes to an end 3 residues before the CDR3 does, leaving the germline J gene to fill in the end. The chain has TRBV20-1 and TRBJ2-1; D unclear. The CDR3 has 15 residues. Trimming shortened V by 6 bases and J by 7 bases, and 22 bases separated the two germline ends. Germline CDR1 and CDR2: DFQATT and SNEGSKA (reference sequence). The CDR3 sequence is CSAQKDGGERNEQFF. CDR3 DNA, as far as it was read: TGCAGTGCCCAGAAGGATGGCGGAGAAAGGAATGAG.

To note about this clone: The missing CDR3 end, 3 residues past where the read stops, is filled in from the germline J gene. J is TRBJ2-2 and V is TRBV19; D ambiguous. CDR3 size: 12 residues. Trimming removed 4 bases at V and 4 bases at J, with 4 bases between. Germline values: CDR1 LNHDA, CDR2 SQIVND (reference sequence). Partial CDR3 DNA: TGTGCCAGTAGTAGGGCCACCGGGGAG. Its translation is CASSRATGE. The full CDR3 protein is CASSRATGELFF.

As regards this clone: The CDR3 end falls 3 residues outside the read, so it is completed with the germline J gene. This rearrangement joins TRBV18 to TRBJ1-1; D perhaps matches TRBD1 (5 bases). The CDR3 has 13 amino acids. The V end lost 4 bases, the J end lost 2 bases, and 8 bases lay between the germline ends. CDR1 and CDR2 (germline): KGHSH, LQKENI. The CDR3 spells CASSQTDNTEAFF. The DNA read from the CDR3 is TGTGCCAGCTCACAGACAGATAACACTGAA.

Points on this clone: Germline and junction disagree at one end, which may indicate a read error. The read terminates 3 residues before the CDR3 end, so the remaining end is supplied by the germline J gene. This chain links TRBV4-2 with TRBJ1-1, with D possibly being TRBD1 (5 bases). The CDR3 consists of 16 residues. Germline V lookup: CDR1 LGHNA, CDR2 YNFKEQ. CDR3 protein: CASSQFSGGRPTEAFF. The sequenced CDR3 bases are TGCGCCAGCAGCCAGTTTAGCGGGGGTCGCCCCACTGAA.

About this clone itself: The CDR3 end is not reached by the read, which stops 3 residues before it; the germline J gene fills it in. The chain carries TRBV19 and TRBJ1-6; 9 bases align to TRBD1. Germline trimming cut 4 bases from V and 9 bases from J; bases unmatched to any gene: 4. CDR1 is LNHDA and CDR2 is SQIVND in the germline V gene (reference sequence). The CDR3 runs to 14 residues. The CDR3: CASSTQGAASPLHF. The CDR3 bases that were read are TGTGCCAGTAGTACACAGGGGGCTGCTTCACCC.

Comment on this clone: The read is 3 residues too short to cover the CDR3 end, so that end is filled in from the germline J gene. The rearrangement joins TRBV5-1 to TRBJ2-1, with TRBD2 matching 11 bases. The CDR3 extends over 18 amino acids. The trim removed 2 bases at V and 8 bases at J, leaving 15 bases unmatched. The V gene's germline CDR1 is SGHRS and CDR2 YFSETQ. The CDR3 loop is CASSFPGTSGGSSYEQFF. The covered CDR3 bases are TGCGCCAGCAGCTTCCCTGGCACTAGCGGGGGTTCGAGCTATGAG.

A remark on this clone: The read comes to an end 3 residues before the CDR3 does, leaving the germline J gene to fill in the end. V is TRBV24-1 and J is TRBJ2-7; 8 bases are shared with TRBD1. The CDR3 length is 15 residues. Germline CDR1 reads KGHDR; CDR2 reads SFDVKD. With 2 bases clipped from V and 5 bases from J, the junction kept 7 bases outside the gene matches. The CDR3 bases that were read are TGTGCCACCAGTGATTCTCGACAGGGGACCGACGAG. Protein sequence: CATSDSRQGTDE. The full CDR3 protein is CATSDSRQGTDEQYF.